This TCR beta chain was sequenced in a study of blood T cell repertoires in COVID-19. Study background: The analysed material was cDNA or gDNA that came from T cells, B-cell-depleted T cells, or PBMCs.

This clone has a single count. The CDR3 spans 13 residues. Germline assignment: CDR1 DFQATT and CDR2 SNEGSKA (reference sequence). Deletions cut 3 bases from V and 5 bases from J, with 14 bases between. Sequencing was performed with immunoSEQ multiplex PCR; in TCRdb, only in-frame clones are kept and a portion is missing. Found here are hundreds of thousands of clones, roughly 85% of them singletons; the top ten hold around a sixth. This receptor was obtained from a man aged 40-49 years who had recovered from COVID-19. This rearrangement joins TRBV20-1 to TRBJ2-7; D is perhaps TRBD2 (6 bases). Specimen: PBMCs or T cells enriched from blood (not recorded which). Here the CDR3 reads CSASEGRRHEQYF. The CDR3, as DNA: TGCAGTGCTAGTGAGGGGAGGAGACACGAGCAGTACTTC.